A single T cell receptor (beta chain) is shown here with its context. This clonotype appeared a few times. Its binding antigen is unknown. Base quality data are lacking; no much larger clone is found one base away. The data belong to a study of T-cell reconstitution after alpha-beta-depleted transplantation in children (dated by TCRdb to about 2016). Some background on the complete study: Using TCR repertoire profiling, the study quantitatively followed how T-cell immune reconstitution unfolded in children after TCRalphabeta/CD19-depleted allogeneic hematopoietic cell transplantation.

The receptor library was made with PCR. Instrument used: Illumina HiSeq 2500. TCR libraries were prepared with molecular barcoding, using unique molecular identifiers to normalize TCRbeta repertoire quantification. TCRdb reran the public reads through fastp at Q25 and MiXCR, keeping productive beta chains. Rows are combined by CDR3 protein, so each entry shows the most common genes and DNA. The sample includes around 400,000 distinct CDR3 sequences, with approximately 11% observed a single time. Nearly 5.5% of the sample is held by the ten biggest clonotypes. This TCR was recovered from a human donor who donated a stem cell graft to a child with acute myeloid leukemia. Sequencing used PBMCs from the stem cell graft donor, obtained from the stem cell graft.

The CDR3: CAWSETAEAEQFF. The nucleotide sequence is TGTGCCTGGAGTGAGACAGCGGAAGCGGAGCAGTTCTTC. The rearranged chain carries TRBV30 and TRBJ2-1; the D call is possibly TRBD1 or TRBD2, each sharing 5 bases. The germline V gene (reference sequence) gives CDR1 as GTSNPN and CDR2 as SVGIG. The CDR3, from cysteine to phenylalanine, totals 13 residues. Only the CDR3 portion is preserved as DNA: 39 bases, with reading frame beginning at the first base. Trimming takes 1 base from V and 10 bases from J, and the germline ends sit 14 bases apart.